Presented here are 27 T cell receptor beta chains from one specimen sequenced in a study of CD8 T cell repertoires and HIV-1 epitope variants. Produced via immunoSEQ multiplex PCR; TCRdb's table is partial and in-frame only. This table has several thousand clones, about 71% appearing once. Their specific antigens are unknown. Material: cultured CD8+ T cells derived from PBMCs. The receptors shown here come from a male donor with HIV.

As concerns this clone: Relative to the germline gene, one junction end is altered; a read error may explain this. Other DNA sequences in this specimen translate into the identical CDR3. This chain joins TRBV25-1 and TRBJ1-2; a possible D gene is TRBD1 (6 bases). Germline loops: CDR1 MGHDK, CDR2 SYGVNS. The CDR3 contains 13 residues. The CDR3 nucleotides read TGCGCCAGCAGTGAACAGGGCAACTATGGCTACACCTTC. It codes for CASSEQGNYGYTF.

By sample fraction, this clone is medium-sized. The chain employs TRBV28 and TRBJ2-7; 11 bases align to TRBD1. CDR3 length equals 17 residues. V was clipped by 3 bases and J by 2 bases; unmatched bases: 9. The germline V gene has CDR1 MDHEN and CDR2 SYDVKM. In DNA form, the CDR3 reads TGTGCCAGCAGTTTCAGGGGGACAGGGGGTCATACCTACGAGCAGTACTTC. Translated: CASSFRGTGGHTYEQYF.

The chain has TRBV15 and TRBJ1-1; TRBD1 agrees at 7 bases. This CDR3 region has 14 residues. From germline, CDR1 is LNHNV and CDR2 YYDKDF (reference sequence). The trim removed 0 bases at V and 8 bases at J, leaving 6 bases unmatched. The CDR3 DNA follows: TGTGCCACCAGCAGAGATAACAACAGGGGCGAAGCTTTCTTT. It specifies CATSRDNNRGEAFF.

The chain has TRBV27 and TRBJ1-1; possible D gene TRBD1, 6 bases. From germline, CDR1 is MNHEY and CDR2 SMNVEV (reference sequence). V lost 2 bases to trimming and J lost 3 bases, with 16 bases between them. The CDR3 runs to 16 residues. CDR3 region: CASSLRGGGMHTEAFF. The CDR3, as DNA: TGTGCCAGCAGTTTACGCGGAGGGGGTATGCACACTGAAGCTTTCTTT.

The CDR3 loop is CASSRTEVDIQYF. CDR3 DNA sequence: TGTGCCAGCAGTCGGACAGAGGTGGACATTCAGTACTTC. This chain uses TRBV28 with TRBJ2-4, with D perhaps matching TRBD1 (6 bases). Trimming took 5 bases from V and 8 from J, leaving 13 bases between them. This CDR3 comprises 13 residues. Germline CDR1 and CDR2: MDHEN and SYDVKM.

The V and J genes are TRBV27 and TRBJ1-4; the D gene is possibly TRBD1 (5 bases). Germline V gene data show CDR1 as MNHEY and CDR2 as SMNVEV (reference sequence). The CDR3 totals 14 residues. V dropped 5 bases and J dropped 8 bases, with 15 bases sitting between them. CDR3 sequence reads: CASSAAGRGEKLFF. CDR3 nucleotides: TGTGCCAGCAGTGCCGCGGGCCGGGGGGAAAAACTGTTTTTT.

This clone was counted only a few times. The chain employs TRBV28 and TRBJ1-2; 7 bases are shared with TRBD1. Trimming cost V 6 bases and J 1 base; bases outside gene matches: 17. The germline V gene encodes CDR1 MDHEN and CDR2 SYDVKM. The CDR3 consists of 18 residues. The CDR3 loop reads CASSPPGQTSGGNYGYTF. The DNA of the CDR3 is TGTGCCAGCAGCCCCCCGGGACAGACGTCTGGGGGTAACTATGGCTACACCTTC.

V and J are TRBV9 and TRBJ1-1; 8 positions agree with TRBD1. With 5 bases clipped from V and 11 bases from J, the junction kept 8 bases outside the gene matches. The V gene's germline CDR1 is SGDLS and CDR2 YYNGEE. This CDR3 spans 12 amino acids. The CDR3 nucleotides read TGTGCCAGCAGGGAACTACAGGGGGGGGCTTTCTTT. It codes for CASRELQGGAFF.

The chain links TRBV4-1 to TRBJ1-1; D remains unclear. Deletions cut 4 bases from V and 8 bases from J, with 14 bases between. Germline CDR1 is MGHRA and CDR2 is YSYEKL. This CDR3 is 13 amino acids long. This CDR3 reads CASSPPGRKEAFF. CDR3 DNA: TGCGCCAGCAGCCCCCCCGGGCGTAAAGAAGCTTTCTTT.

On this clone itself: The same CDR3 is also encoded by other DNA sequences in this sample. This chain joins TRBV6-1 and TRBJ2-3; D call uncertain. Trimming stripped 0 bases from V and 1 base from J, with 8 bases between. CDR1 and CDR2 (germline): MNHNS, SASEGT. The CDR3 contains 15 residues. The CDR3 loop reads CASSEARVGTDTQYF. For the CDR3, the DNA is TGTGCCAGCAGTGAAGCAAGGGTAGGCACAGATACGCAGTATTTT.

This clone came up a few times. V gene TRBV9 combines with J gene TRBJ2-7; D assignment may be TRBD1 or TRBD2 (6 bases each). The germline V and J ends were trimmed by 1 base and 3 bases, with 11 bases remaining between them. The CDR3 extends over 14 amino acids. The V gene's germline CDR1 is SGDLS and CDR2 YYNGEE. The CDR3 here is CASSVNEGGYEQYF. The CDR3 bases are TGTGCCAGCAGCGTAAATGAGGGGGGCTACGAGCAGTACTTC. Together with reference TRBV9 and TRBJ2-7, the CDR3 gives the full variable domain: DSGVTQTPKHLITATGQRVTLRCSPRSGDLSVYWYQQSLDQGLQFLIQYYNGEERAKGNILERFSAQQFPDLHSELNLSSLELGDSALYFCASSVNEGGYEQYFGPGTRLTVT.

The chain has TRBV29-1 and TRBJ1-1, with TRBD1 matching over 9 bases. The CDR3 has 12 amino acids. Per the germline V gene, CDR1 is SQVTM and CDR2 is ANQGSEA. Trimming took 7 bases from V and 3 from J; bases not matched to a gene: 3. As DNA, the CDR3 is TGCAGCGCGAGGACAGGGGACACTGAAGCTTTCTTT. This gives the protein CSARTGDTEAFF.

The V and J genes are TRBV5-6 and TRBJ2-5; possibly TRBD2 for D (5 bases). Between the trimmed V and J ends, which lost 3 bases and 2 bases, there was a span of 14 bases. Looked up from germline, CDR1 is SGHDT and CDR2 is YYEEEE. The CDR3 covers 15 residues. For the CDR3, the DNA is TGTGCCAGCAGCTCCGCCGGGATAGATCAAGAGACCCAGTACTTC. Translating gives CASSSAGIDQETQYF.

The V call is TRBV10-3, the J call TRBJ1-1, with D perhaps TRBD1 (6 bases). Germline V lookup: CDR1 ENHRY, CDR2 SYGVKD. The V gene lost 3 bases and the J gene lost 1 base, with 12 bases spanning the gap. The CDR3 is made up of 15 amino acids. Here the CDR3 reads CAISDLDRENTEAFF. CDR3 sequence (DNA): TGTGCCATCAGTGACTTGGACAGAGAGAACACTGAAGCTTTCTTT.

The rearrangement links TRBV7-9 to TRBJ2-1; the D gene is possibly TRBD1 (5 bases). CDR3 length: 13 amino acids. Deletions cut 5 bases from V and 4 bases from J, with 9 bases between. CDR1 and CDR2 (germline): SEHNR, FQNEAQ (reference sequence). In DNA form, the CDR3 reads TGTGCCAGCAGCACCACAGGTTACAATGAGCAGTTCTTC. Residues: CASSTTGYNEQFF.

This chain links TRBV4-3 with TRBJ1-2; possible D gene TRBD1, 6 bases. Germline lookup yields CDR1 LGHNA and CDR2 YSLEER. The CDR3 spans 14 residues. Trimming removed 1 base at V and 5 bases at J, with 11 bases between. This CDR3 reads CASSQGRGWYGYTF. CDR3 nucleotide sequence: TGCGCCAGCAGCCAAGGCAGGGGTTGGTATGGCTACACCTTC.

J is TRBJ2-3 and V is TRBV15; TRBD1 is a possible D gene (6 bases). The germline V gene has CDR1 LNHNV and CDR2 YYDKDF (reference sequence). The CDR3 is made up of 15 amino acids. The V end lost 1 base, the J end lost 6 bases, and 14 bases lay between the germline ends. DNA for the CDR3: TGTGCCACCAGCAGAGCGAAAGGACAGCAGGATACGCAGTATTTT. It translates to CATSRAKGQQDTQYF.

The genes are TRBV2 and TRBJ2-3; tentative D call: TRBD2 (7 bases). The germline CDR1 and CDR2 sequences are SNHLY and FYNNEI. The CDR3 contains 15 residues. Trimming took off 8 bases at V and 3 bases at J, with 18 bases between the two ends. The CDR3 DNA reads TGTGCCAGCCGAATGGGAGGGGGTTGGACAGATACGCAGTATTTT. Amino acid sequence: CASRMGGGWTDTQYF.

The chain combines TRBV7-9 with TRBJ2-4; D unclear. Trimming took off 1 base at V and 1 base at J, with 11 bases between the two ends. The CDR3 has 16 amino acids. The germline gives CDR1 SEHNR, CDR2 FQNEAQ (reference sequence). The CDR3 region has the DNA TGTGCCAGCAGCTTAGTACCCGCAAGGGCCAAAAACATTCAGTACTTC. It codes for CASSLVPARAKNIQYF.

The chain employs TRBV10-3 and TRBJ2-7, with D maybe TRBD1 (5 bases). Germline loops: CDR1 ENHRY, CDR2 SYGVKD. CDR3 size: 13 residues. Trimming shortened V by 4 bases and J by 0 bases, and 7 bases separated the two germline ends. As DNA, the CDR3 is TGTGCCATCAGTGTACAGGCCTCCTACGAGCAGTACTTC. Translated: CAISVQASYEQYF.

This clone is categorized as medium-sized. The rearrangement uses TRBV19 and TRBJ2-2; unclear D gene. This CDR3 comprises 14 residues. Germline values: CDR1 LNHDA, CDR2 SQIVND (reference sequence). The germline V and J ends were trimmed by 3 bases and 4 bases, with 9 bases remaining between them. DNA of the CDR3: TGTGCCAGTAGTATTAGAGGATCCACCGGGGAGCTGTTTTTT. It encodes CASSIRGSTGELFF.

The V gene is TRBV4-3, the J gene TRBJ2-3; D is ambiguous. This CDR3 contains 16 residues. V lost 0 bases and J 6 bases, leaving 16 bases between the germline ends. Germline CDR1 LGHNA, CDR2 YSLEER. DNA for the CDR3: TGCGCCAGCAGCCAAGACCGGCCCAGTAGGGCGGATACGCAGTATTTT. The encoded protein is CASSQDRPSRADTQYF.

V usage is TRBV10-2 and J usage is TRBJ1-1, with a possible D match to TRBD1 (5 bases). Deletions cut 5 bases from V and 9 bases from J, with 19 bases between. CDR1 and CDR2 from the germline V gene are WSHSY and SAAADI. The CDR3 sequence is 14 residues long. The CDR3 region has the DNA TGCGCCAGCAGTCCCACGGGGGAAACAGGACAAGCTTTCTTT. Its protein is CASSPTGETGQAFF.

This sequence joins TRBV28 and TRBJ2-2; D possibly corresponds to TRBD1 (6 bases). Germline V gene lookup returns CDR1 MDHEN and CDR2 SYDVKM. Trimming removed 7 bases at V and 2 bases at J, with 20 bases between. The CDR3 spans 17 residues. DNA of the CDR3: TGTGCCAGCAAAGGGTTTTTTTCAGGGGTTAACACCGGGGAGCTGTTTTTT. It specifies CASKGFFSGVNTGELFF. Variable domain in full (rest from reference TRBV28 and TRBJ2-2): DVKVTQSSRYLVKRTGEKVFLECVQDMDHENMFWYRQDPGLGLRLIYFSYDVKMKEKGDIPEGYSVSREKKERFSLILESASTNQTSMYLCASKGFFSGVNTGELFFGEGSRLTVL.

The chain is built from TRBV10-3 and TRBJ2-7; TRBD2 might be the D (5 bases). The CDR3 runs 14 residues. The V and J ends lost 0 bases and 6 bases respectively, with 12 bases between them. Germline V gene sequence: CDR1 ENHRY, CDR2 SYGVKD. CDR3 in DNA: TGTGCCATCAGTGAGTCGTTTGAGGGTGGCGAGCAGTACTTC. This translates into CAISESFEGGEQYF.

The CDR3 here is CASSVAGGPPYNEQFF. CDR3 bases: TGTGCCAGCAGCGTAGCGGGAGGCCCCCCCTACAATGAGCAGTTCTTC. The J gene is TRBJ2-1, the V gene TRBV5-5; TRBD2 aligns across 10 bases. Trimming at V came to 4 bases and at J to 2 bases, leaving 6 bases not matched to a gene. The length of the CDR3 is 16 residues. The germline V gene encodes CDR1 SGHKS and CDR2 YYEKEE (reference sequence).

This clone was detected a few times. This chain links TRBV13 with TRBJ2-7; 7 bases align to TRBD1. The germline V gene has CDR1 PRHDT and CDR2 FYEKMQ (reference sequence). CDR3 length equals 14 residues. Trimming at V came to 8 bases and at J to 4 bases, leaving 11 bases not matched to a gene. The CDR3 DNA follows: TGTGCCAGCGCGAGCAGGGGACAGACATACGAGCAGTACTTC. Translating gives CASASRGQTYEQYF.